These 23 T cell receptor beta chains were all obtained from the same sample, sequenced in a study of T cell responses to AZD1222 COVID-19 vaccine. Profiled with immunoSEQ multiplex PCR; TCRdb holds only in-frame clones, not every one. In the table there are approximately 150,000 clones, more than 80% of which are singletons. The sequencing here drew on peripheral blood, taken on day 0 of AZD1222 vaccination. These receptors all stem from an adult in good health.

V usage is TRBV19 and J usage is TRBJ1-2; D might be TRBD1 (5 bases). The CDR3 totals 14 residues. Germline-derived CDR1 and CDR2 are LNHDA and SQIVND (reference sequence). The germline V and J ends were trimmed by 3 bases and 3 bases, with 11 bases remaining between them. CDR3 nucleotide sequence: TGTGCCAGTAGTATCGGGGGGAACCACTATGGCTACACCTTC. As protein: CASSIGGNHYGYTF.

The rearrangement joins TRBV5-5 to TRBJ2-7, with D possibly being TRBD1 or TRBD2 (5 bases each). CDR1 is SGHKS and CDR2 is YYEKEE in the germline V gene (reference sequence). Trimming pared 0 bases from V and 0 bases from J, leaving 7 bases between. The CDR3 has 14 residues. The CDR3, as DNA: TGTGCCAGCAGCTTGGAGGGGACCTCCTACGAGCAGTACTTC. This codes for CASSLEGTSYEQYF.

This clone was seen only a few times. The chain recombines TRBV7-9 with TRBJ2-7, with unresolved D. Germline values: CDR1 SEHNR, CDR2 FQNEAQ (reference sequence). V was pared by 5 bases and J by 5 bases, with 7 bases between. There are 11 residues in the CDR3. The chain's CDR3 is CASSPHHEQYF. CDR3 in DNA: TGTGCCAGCAGCCCCCACCACGAGCAGTACTTC.

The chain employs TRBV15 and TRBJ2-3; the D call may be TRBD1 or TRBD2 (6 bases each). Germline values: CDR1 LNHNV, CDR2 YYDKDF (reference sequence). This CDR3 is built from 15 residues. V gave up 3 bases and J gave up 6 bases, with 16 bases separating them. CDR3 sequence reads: CATSSRRGPHDTQYF. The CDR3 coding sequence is TGTGCCACCAGCAGCCGCCGGGGGCCCCATGATACGCAGTATTTT.

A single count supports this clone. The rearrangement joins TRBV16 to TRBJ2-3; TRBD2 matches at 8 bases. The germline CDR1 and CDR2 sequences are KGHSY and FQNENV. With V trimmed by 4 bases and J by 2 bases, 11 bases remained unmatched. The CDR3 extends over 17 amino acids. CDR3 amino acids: CASSRPQREFNTDTQYF. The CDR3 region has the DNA TGTGCCAGCAGCCGACCACAGCGGGAGTTTAACACAGATACGCAGTATTTT.

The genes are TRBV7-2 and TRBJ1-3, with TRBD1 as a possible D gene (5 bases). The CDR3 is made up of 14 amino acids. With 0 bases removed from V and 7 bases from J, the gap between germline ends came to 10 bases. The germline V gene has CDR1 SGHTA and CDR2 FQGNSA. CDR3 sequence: CASSLAPRGNTIYF. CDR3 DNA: TGTGCCAGCAGCTTAGCCCCCCGGGGGAACACCATATATTTT.

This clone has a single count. As DNA, the CDR3 is TGTGCCAGCACTGAATGGGCAAGCGGGAGGGTACAAGAGACCCAGTACTTC. Its protein product is CASTEWASGRVQETQYF. This chain links TRBV7-3 with TRBJ2-5, with 10 bases fitting TRBD2. This CDR3 comprises 17 residues. CDR1 and CDR2 from the germline V gene are SGHTA and FQGTGA. The V segment lost 7 bases and the J segment 2 bases; nucleotides outside the gene matches: 13.

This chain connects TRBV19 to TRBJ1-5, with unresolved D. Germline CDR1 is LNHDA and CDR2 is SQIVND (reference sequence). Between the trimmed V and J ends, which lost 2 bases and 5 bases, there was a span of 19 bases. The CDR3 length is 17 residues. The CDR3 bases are TGTGCCAGTAGTATAATGTTCCGGACGGGCCCGTATCAGCCCCAGCATTTT. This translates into CASSIMFRTGPYQPQHF.

DNA of the CDR3: TGCGCCAGCAAAGTAGGGACAACGTCCTACGAGCAGTACTTC. Encoded protein: CASKVGTTSYEQYF. The chain couples TRBV10-1 to TRBJ2-7; weak D call: TRBD1 (6 bases). The CDR3 runs 14 residues. Trimming cost V 7 bases and J 1 base, with 14 bases left between them. Germline V CDR1 and CDR2: WNHNN, SYGVQD (reference sequence).

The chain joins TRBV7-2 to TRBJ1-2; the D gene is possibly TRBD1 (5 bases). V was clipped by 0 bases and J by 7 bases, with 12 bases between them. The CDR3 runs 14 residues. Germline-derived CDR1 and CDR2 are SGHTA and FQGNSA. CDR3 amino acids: CASSLARSQGGYTF. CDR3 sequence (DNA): TGTGCCAGCAGCTTAGCGAGATCCCAGGGTGGCTACACCTTC.

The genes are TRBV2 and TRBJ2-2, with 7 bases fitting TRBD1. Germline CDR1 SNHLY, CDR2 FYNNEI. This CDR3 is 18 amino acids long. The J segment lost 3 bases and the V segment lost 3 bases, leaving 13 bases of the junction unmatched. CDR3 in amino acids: CASSDPTENRGYTGELFF. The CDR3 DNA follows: TGTGCCAGCAGTGACCCCACAGAAAACAGGGGATACACCGGGGAGCTGTTTTTT.

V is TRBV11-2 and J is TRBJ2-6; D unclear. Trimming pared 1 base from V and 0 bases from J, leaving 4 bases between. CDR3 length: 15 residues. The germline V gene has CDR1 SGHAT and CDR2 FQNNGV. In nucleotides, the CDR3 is TGTGCCAGCAGCTTAGCCTTCTCTGGGGCCAACGTCCTGACTTTC. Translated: CASSLAFSGANVLTF.

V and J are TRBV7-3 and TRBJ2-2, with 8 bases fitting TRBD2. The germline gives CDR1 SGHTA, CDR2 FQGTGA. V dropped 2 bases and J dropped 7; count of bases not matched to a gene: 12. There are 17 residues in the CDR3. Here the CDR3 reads CASSLFRREEGVGELFF. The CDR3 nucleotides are TGTGCCAGCAGCTTATTTCGGCGGGAGGAGGGTGTCGGGGAGCTGTTTTTT. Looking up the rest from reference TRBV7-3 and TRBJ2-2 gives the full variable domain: GAGVSQTPSNKVTEKGKYVELRCDPISGHTALYWYRQSLGQGPEFLIYFQGTGAADDSGLPNDRFFAVRPEGSVSTLKIQRTERGDSAVYLCASSLFRREEGVGELFFGEGSRLTVL.

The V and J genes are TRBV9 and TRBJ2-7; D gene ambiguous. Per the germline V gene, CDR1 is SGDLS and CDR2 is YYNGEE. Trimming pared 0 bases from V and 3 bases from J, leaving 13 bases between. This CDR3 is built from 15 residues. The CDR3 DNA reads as TGTGCCAGCAGCGTAGGGGCTAGGCATGTCTACGAGCAGTACTTC. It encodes CASSVGARHVYEQYF.

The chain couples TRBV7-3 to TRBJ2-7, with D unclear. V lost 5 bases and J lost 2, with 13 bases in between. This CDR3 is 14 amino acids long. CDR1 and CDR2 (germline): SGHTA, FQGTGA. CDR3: CASSLEGSAYEQYF. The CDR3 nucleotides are TGTGCCAGCAGCCTGGAAGGGTCCGCCTACGAGCAGTACTTC.

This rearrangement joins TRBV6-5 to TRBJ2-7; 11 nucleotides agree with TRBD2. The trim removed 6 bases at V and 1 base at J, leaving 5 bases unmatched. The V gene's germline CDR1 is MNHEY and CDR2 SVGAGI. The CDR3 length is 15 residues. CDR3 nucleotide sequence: TGTGCCAGCAGCCGAGGGACTAGCGGTTCCTACGAGCAGTACTTC. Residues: CASSRGTSGSYEQYF.

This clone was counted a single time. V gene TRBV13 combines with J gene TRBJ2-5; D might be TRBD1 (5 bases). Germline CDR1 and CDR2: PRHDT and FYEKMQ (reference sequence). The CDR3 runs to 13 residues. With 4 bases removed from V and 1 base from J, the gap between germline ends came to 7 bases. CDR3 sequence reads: CASSWQGQETQYF. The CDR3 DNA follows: TGTGCCAGCAGCTGGCAGGGCCAAGAGACCCAGTACTTC.

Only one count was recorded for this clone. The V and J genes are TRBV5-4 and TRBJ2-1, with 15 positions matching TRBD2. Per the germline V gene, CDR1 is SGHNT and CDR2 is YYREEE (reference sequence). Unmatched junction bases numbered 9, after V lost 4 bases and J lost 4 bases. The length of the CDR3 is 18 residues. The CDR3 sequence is CASSIGLAGGKGYNEQFF. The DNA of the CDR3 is TGTGCCAGCAGCATAGGACTAGCGGGGGGGAAGGGGTACAATGAGCAGTTCTTC.

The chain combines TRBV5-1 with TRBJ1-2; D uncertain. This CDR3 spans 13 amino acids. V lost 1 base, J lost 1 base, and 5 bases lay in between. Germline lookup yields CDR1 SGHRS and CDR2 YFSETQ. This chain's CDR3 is CASSLQVNYGYTF. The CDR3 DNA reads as TGCGCCAGCAGCTTGCAAGTTAACTATGGCTACACCTTC.

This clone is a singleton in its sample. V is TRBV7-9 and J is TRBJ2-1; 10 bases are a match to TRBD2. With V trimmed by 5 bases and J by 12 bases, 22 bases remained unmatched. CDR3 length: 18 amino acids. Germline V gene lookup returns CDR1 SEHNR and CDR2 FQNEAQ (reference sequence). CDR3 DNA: TGTGCCAGCAGCCTACGGGGCCCTGTAGCGGGGGGCTTACAGGGGCAGTTCTTC. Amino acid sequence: CASSLRGPVAGGLQGQFF.

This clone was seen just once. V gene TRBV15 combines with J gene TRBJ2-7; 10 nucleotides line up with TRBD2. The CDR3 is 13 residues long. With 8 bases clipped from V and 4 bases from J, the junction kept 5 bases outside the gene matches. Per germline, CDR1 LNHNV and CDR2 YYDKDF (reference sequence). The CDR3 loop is CATSLAGEYEQYF. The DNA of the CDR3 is TGTGCCACCTCGCTAGCGGGGGAATACGAGCAGTACTTC.

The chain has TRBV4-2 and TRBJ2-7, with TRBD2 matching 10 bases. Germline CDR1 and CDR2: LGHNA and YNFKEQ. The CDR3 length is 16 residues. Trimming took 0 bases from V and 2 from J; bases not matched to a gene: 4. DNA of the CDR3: TGTGCCAGCAGCCAAGATCAAGCGGGGGGGGCCTACGAGCAGTACTTC. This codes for CASSQDQAGGAYEQYF.

The CDR3 DNA follows: TGTGCCAGCAGCCAAGATCGGATTAGCGGGGCGGAGACCCAGTACTTC. This translates into CASSQDRISGAETQYF. The chain employs TRBV14 and TRBJ2-5; 8 bases map to TRBD2. This CDR3 spans 16 amino acids. Germline CDR1 reads SGHDN; CDR2 reads FVKESK. J was trimmed by 5 bases and V by 0 bases; bases with no gene match: 8.